Listed below are T cell receptor beta chains from one sample, sequenced in a study of cytomegalovirus exposure and HLA in healthy donors. Sequencing used immunoSEQ multiplex PCR; TCRdb keeps in-frame clones, though not all of them. The sample carries 100,000 or so clones, over 70% recorded once. Sequencing was carried out using PBMCs. These receptors originate from a man aged 40-50 years in good health and CMV-seronegative. CDR3s include the opening cysteine and the closing phenylalanine or tryptophan. D genes are given only for firm matches. Clone size appears in some rows only: once, few, many, or a class for an expanded clone.

CDR3nt: TGTGCCAGCAGCTTTGGGGGCTTCACCGGGGAGCTGTTTTTT
CDR3aa: CASSFGGFTGELFF
j_gene: TRBJ2-2
v_gene: TRBV5-6
d_gene: -
abundance: -

CDR3nt: TGTGCTAGTGGACGGACAGGGGGCCCCGGGGAGCTGTTTTTT
CDR3aa: CASGRTGGPGELFF
j_gene: TRBJ2-2
v_gene: TRBV12-5
d_gene: TRBD1
abundance: few

CDR3nt: TGTGCCAGCAGCTTTAGGACAGGGCCCGGGGAGCTGTTTTTT
CDR3aa: CASSFRTGPGELFF
j_gene: TRBJ2-2
v_gene: TRBV5-8
d_gene: TRBD1
abundance: -

CDR3nt: TGTGCCAGCAGCGTAGACGGGGTCAATCCAGGTAGCAATGAGCAGTTCTTC
CDR3aa: CASSVDGVNPGSNEQFF
j_gene: TRBJ2-1
v_gene: TRBV9
d_gene: -
abundance: -

CDR3nt: TGCGCCAGCAGTGAGTTAAGGACGGGGGGGGAGCAGTACTTC
CDR3aa: CASSELRTGGEQYF
j_gene: TRBJ2-7
v_gene: TRBV10-1
d_gene: TRBD2
abundance: -

CDR3nt: TGTGCCTGGAGTACACTAAACACCGGGGAGCTGTTTTTT
CDR3aa: CAWSTLNTGELFF
j_gene: TRBJ2-2
v_gene: TRBV30
d_gene: -
abundance: -

CDR3nt: TGTGCCAGCCGCGAAGACAGGGGGCCTACCAGCGGCTACACCTTC
CDR3aa: CASREDRGPTSGYTF
j_gene: TRBJ1-2
v_gene: TRBV6-5
d_gene: TRBD1
abundance: few

CDR3nt: TGTGCCAGCAGCGCGAACCCGACTAGCGGTCGATACTACGAGCAGTACTTC
CDR3aa: CASSANPTSGRYYEQYF
j_gene: TRBJ2-7
v_gene: TRBV9
d_gene: TRBD2
abundance: few

CDR3nt: TGTGCCTGGAGTGCACTGGTAGCCAAGAACACTGAAGCTTTCTTT
CDR3aa: CAWSALVAKNTEAFF
j_gene: TRBJ1-1
v_gene: TRBV30
d_gene: -
abundance: -

CDR3nt: TGCAGCGGACTAGCGGGGTCCGGGGAGCTGTTTTTT
CDR3aa: CSGLAGSGELFF
j_gene: TRBJ2-2
v_gene: TRBV29-1
d_gene: TRBD2
abundance: -

CDR3nt: TGTGCCAGCAGTGGGCGGGAGGGCTACGAGCAGTACTTC
CDR3aa: CASSGREGYEQYF
j_gene: TRBJ2-7
v_gene: TRBV27
d_gene: TRBD2
abundance: -

CDR3nt: TGTGCCATCAGCTTCGGACAGGGATCCTACGAGCAGTACTTC
CDR3aa: CAISFGQGSYEQYF
j_gene: TRBJ2-7
v_gene: TRBV10-3
d_gene: TRBD1
abundance: -

CDR3nt: TGCGCCAGCAGCCAATCCGGGACAGGGAATAATTCACCCCTCCACTTT
CDR3aa: CASSQSGTGNNSPLHF
j_gene: TRBJ1-6
v_gene: TRBV4-1
d_gene: TRBD1
abundance: -

CDR3nt: TGTGCCAGTAGTATATTTTCGGGACAGGGCTACGAGCAGTACTTC
CDR3aa: CASSIFSGQGYEQYF
j_gene: TRBJ2-7
v_gene: TRBV19
d_gene: TRBD1
abundance: -

CDR3nt: TGCGCCAGCAGCCAAGCAGACAGGGTGGCTAGCGGGGTGAGCTCCTACAATGAGCAGTTCTTC
CDR3aa: CASSQADRVASGVSSYNEQFF
j_gene: TRBJ2-1
v_gene: TRBV4-3
d_gene: TRBD2
abundance: -

CDR3nt: TGTGCCATCAGTGAGGACAGGGCTAGCACAGATACGCAGTATTTT
CDR3aa: CAISEDRASTDTQYF
j_gene: TRBJ2-3
v_gene: TRBV10-3
d_gene: TRBD1
abundance: once